The entry below describes one TCR beta chain. This clone was recorded only once. It has no known antigen specificity. No base-level quality is on record; no much larger clone is a single base apart. Inclusive of the bounding cysteine and phenylalanine, the CDR3 is 13 residues long. Of all the DNA, just the CDR3 is kept, 39 bases in frame from base 1. Based on the germline V gene, the CDR1 and CDR2 sequences are SGHDN and FVKESK. The germline ends are 8 bases apart after V is trimmed by 4 bases and J by 2 bases. These data come from a study of shared clonotypes between healthy human individuals (dated by TCRdb to 2020 to 2021). In the study overall: The cohort comprised a couple of women and a few men aged 18 to 49 years. Per donor, three plates each were used for CD4 naive and CD4 memory, two for CD8 naive, and one for CD8 memory. Blood TCR repertoires of roughly 5 healthy adults were deeply sequenced to estimate repertoire size and the extent of clonotype sharing between individuals. Per donor, leukapheresis produced somewhere between about 0.94 and 9 billion PBMCs. Libraries were prepared and TCR repertoires were sequenced by different laboratories using diverse techniques, in order to increase sequencing depth and limit assay-specific biases.

Using the deep immunoSEQ assay, multiplex PCR amplified TCR CDR3 regions from genomic DNA. Extracted genomic DNA from each cell subset was spread evenly across all wells of several immunoSEQ 96-well plates, with each plate serving as a replicate. For sorted subsets, about 200 ng genomic DNA, equal to 25,000 to 35,000 T cell genomes, was loaded into each replicate PCR. The purified libraries were quantified using a Qubit 3.0 fluorometer, sized with a Bioanalyzer 2100, and then quantified again using the KAPA Library Quantification kit. Each immunoSEQ 96-well plate was sequenced on its own single-read 150-cycle Illumina NextSeq 550 flow cell. As for the authors' bioinformatics: The immunoSEQ output contained only junctional sequences without quality scores, so filtering could not match that applied to full-length reads. Sequences were annotated with PyIR, a Python wrapper for IgBLAST v1.9, using IMGT germline references to assign V/J genes and CDR3. Reads were filtered out if the reads had weak V/J assignments (E-value above 1e-6), no CDR3, stop codons, out-of-frame junctions, or ambiguous translated residues. V3J clonotypes were defined by identical inferred V gene, J gene, and CDR3 amino acid sequence. The percentage overlap between two repertoires was calculated by dividing the number of shared unique clonotypes by the size of the smaller repertoire. Three approaches were used to assess repertoire richness: RTK rarefaction, the Chao1 estimator, and Recon v2.1 estimates of unobserved clonotypes. For all TCRbeta clonotypes obtained by the gDNA method from a handful of donors, generation probabilities were computed with OLGA. TCRdb took over this immuneACCESS table, retaining in-frame rearrangements with V and J assigned. Such tables are incomplete; in checked studies, under half of the missing clones stem from an unresolved V gene, and the remainder is unexplained. Clonal size and the V and J genes are those of that table, whereas D and trimming came from the DNA. The sample table shows around 1.9 million clones, and about 92% are seen once. The ten biggest clones cover roughly 1.7% of the sample.

The paper's findings and limits, for the study overall: Pairwise subsampling indicated that sequencing depth was expected to affect the degree of clonotype sharing among donors. Rarefaction of sorted-subset datasets indicated incomplete sequencing despite the large sequencing depth. Compared with non-shared clonotypes, clonotypes shared by all four sorted-subset donors had higher generation probabilities. Naive subsets generally had larger estimated clonotype richness than memory subsets did. The small number of donors limited the genetic and exposure-history diversity represented. Approximately 5% of naive CD4, 3% to 3.5% of naive CD8, around 2.3% of memory CD4, and about 0.4% of memory CD8 clonotypes were shared across several donors. Sampling was restricted to blood, and TCR repertoires in tissues likely differ from the TCR repertoires found in blood.

CD8 naive samples consisted of CD45RO-negative cells that were positively selected for CCR7, yielding a CD45RA+CCR7+ population without TemRA cells. The donors were healthy, HIV-negative adults who had no recently reported acute infections or vaccinations. Every donor was a Caucasian adult residing in Nashville, Tennessee, USA. Blood was obtained by leukapheresis, after which PBMCs were separated by Ficoll-Histopaque density gradient centrifugation and cryopreserved in liquid nitrogen vapor phase. Analytical flow cytometry was used to check the purity and quantity of each magnetically sorted T cell population. Each sorted fraction had its genomic DNA isolated and then quantified by UV absorbance on a Nanodrop 2000c.

This sequence was found in a man aged 18 to 30 in good health. Some clones in this sample may be carry-over from other donors' samples. Specimen: naive CD8+ T cells from PBMCs. The sample's cell subset or site label, in plain terms: CD45RA+CCR7+. This chain is built from TRBV14 and TRBJ2-5, with the D gene call left open. The CDR3 protein sequence reads: CASSPRAQETQYF. The sequenced DNA: TGTGCCAGCAGCCCACGCGCGCAAGAGACCCAGTACTTC.